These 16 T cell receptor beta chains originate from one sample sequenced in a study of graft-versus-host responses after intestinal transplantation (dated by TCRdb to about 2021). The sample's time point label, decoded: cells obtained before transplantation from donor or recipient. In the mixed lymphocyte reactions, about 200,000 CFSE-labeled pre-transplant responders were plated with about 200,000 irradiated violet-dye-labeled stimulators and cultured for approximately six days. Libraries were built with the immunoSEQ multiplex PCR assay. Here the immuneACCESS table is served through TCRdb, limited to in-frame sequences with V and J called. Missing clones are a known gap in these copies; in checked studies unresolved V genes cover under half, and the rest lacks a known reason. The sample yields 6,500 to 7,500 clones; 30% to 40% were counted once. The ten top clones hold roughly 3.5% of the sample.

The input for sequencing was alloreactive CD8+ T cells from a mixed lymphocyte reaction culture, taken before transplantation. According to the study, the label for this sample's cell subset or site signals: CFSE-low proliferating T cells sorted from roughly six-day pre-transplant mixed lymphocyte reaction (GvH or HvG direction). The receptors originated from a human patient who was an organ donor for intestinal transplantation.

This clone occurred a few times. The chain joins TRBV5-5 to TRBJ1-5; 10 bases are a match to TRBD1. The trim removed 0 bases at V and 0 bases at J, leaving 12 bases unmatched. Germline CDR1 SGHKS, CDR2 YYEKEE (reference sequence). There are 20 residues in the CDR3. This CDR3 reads CASSLDPLGTGDYSNQPQHF. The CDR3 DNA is TGTGCCAGCAGCTTGGACCCACTCGGGACAGGGGATTATAGCAATCAGCCCCAGCATTTT. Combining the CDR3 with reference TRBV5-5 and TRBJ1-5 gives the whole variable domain DAGVTQSPTHLIKTRGQQVTLRCSPISGHKSVSWYQQVLGQGPQFIFQYYEKEERGRGNFPDRFSARQFPNYSSELNVNALLLGDSALYLCASSLDPLGTGDYSNQPQHFGDGTRLSIL.

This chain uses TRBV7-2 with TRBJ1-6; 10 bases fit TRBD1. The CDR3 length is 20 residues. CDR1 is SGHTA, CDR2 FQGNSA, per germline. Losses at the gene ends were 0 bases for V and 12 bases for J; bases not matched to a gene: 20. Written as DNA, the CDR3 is TGTGCCAGCAGCTTAGCCGGGACAGGGGTTTTGTTCGCGGACATTCTACCCCTCCACTTT. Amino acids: CASSLAGTGVLFADILPLHF.

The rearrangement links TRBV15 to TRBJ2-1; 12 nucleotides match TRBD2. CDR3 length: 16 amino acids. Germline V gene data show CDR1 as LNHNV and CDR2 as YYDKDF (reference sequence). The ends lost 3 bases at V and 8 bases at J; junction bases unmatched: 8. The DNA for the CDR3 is TGTGCCACCAGCAGCGGACTAGCGGGGATCCTGGATGAGCAGTTCTTC. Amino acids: CATSSGLAGILDEQFF.

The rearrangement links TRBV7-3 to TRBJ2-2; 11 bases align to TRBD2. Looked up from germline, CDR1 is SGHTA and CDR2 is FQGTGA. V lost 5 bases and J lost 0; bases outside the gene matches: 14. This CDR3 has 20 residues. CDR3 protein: CASSPGPTSGEGPNTGELFF. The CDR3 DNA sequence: TGTGCCAGCAGCCCCGGGCCGACTAGCGGGGAGGGACCGAACACCGGGGAGCTGTTTTTT. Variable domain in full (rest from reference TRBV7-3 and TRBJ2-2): GAGVSQTPSNKVTEKGKYVELRCDPISGHTALYWYRQSLGQGPEFLIYFQGTGAADDSGLPNDRFFAVRPEGSVSTLKIQRTERGDSAVYLCASSPGPTSGEGPNTGELFFGEGSRLTVL.

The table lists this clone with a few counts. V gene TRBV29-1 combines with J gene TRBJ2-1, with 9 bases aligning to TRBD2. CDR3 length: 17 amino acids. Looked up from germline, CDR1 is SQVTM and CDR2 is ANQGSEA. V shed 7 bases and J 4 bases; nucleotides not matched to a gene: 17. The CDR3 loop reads CSGDRPTAGGLYNEQFF. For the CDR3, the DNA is TGCAGCGGTGACAGACCTACAGCGGGGGGCCTATACAATGAGCAGTTCTTC.

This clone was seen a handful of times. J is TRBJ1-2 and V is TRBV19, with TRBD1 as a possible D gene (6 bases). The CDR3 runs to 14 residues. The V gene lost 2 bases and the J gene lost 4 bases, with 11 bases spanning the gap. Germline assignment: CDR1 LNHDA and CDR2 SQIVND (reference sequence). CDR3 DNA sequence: TGTGCCAGTAGTATAACAGGGACCCCCTATGGCTACACCTTC. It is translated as CASSITGTPYGYTF.

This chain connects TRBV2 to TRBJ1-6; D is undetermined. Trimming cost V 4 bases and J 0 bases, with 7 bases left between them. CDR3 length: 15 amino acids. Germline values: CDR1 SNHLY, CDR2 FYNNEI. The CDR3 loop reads CASSATSSYNSPLHF. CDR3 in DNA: TGTGCCAGCAGTGCCACGAGCTCCTATAATTCACCCCTCCACTTT.

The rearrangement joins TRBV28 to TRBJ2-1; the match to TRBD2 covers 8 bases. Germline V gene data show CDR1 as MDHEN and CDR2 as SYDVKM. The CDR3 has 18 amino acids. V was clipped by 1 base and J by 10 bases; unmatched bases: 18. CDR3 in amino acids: CASSLYWGGVTSEREQFF. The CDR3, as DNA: TGTGCCAGCAGTTTATATTGGGGGGGTGTGACTAGCGAACGGGAGCAGTTCTTC.

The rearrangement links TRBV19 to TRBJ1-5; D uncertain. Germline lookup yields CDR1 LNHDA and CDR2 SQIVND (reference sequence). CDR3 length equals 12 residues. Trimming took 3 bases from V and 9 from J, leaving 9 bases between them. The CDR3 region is CASSIYRSPQHF. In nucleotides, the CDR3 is TGTGCCAGTAGTATTTATCGTTCGCCCCAGCATTTT.

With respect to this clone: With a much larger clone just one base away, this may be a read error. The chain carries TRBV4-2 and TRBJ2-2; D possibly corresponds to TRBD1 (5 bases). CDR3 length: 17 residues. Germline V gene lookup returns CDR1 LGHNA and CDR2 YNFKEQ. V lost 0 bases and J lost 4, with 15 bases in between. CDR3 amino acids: CASSQESRGAGTGELFF. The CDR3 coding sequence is TGTGCCAGCAGCCAAGAATCTAGGGGCGCCGGCACCGGGGAGCTGTTTTTT.

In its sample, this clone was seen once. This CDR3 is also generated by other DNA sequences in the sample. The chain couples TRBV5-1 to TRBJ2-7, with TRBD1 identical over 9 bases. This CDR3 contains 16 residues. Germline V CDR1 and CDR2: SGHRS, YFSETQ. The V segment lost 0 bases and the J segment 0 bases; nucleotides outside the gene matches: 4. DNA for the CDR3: TGCGCCAGCAGCTTGGATCTGGACAGGGGCTCCTACGAGCAGTACTTC. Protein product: CASSLDLDRGSYEQYF.

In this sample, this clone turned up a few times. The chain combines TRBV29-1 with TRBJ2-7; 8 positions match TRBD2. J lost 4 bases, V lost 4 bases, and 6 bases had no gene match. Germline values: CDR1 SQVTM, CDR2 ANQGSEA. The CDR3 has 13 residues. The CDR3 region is CSVALGGGYEQYF. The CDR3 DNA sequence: TGCAGCGTTGCATTAGGCGGGGGGTACGAGCAGTACTTC.

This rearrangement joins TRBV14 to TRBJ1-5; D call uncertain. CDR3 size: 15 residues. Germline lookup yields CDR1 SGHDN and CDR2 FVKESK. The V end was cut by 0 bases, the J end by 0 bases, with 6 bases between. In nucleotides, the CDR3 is TGTGCCAGCAGCCAAGAACAGATTAGCAATCAGCCCCAGCATTTT. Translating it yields CASSQEQISNQPQHF.

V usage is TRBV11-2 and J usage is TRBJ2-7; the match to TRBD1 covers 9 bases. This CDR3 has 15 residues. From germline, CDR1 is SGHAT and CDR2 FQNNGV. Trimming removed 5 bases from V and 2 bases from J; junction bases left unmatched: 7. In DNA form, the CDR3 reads TGTGCCAGCAGCGAAACCCGGGACAGGGCCTACGAGCAGTACTTC. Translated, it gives CASSETRDRAYEQYF.

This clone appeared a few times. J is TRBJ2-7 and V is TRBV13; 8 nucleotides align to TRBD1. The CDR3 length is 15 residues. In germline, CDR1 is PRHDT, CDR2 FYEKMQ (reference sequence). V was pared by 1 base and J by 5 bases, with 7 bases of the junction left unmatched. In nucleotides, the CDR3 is TGTGCCAGCAGCTTAGAGGATGGACAGGGCAACGAGCAGTACTTC. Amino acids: CASSLEDGQGNEQYF.

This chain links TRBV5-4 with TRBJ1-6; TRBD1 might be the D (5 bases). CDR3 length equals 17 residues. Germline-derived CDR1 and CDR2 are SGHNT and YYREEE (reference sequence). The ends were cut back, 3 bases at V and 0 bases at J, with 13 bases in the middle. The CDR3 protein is CASSSDRGGSYNSPLHF. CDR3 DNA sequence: TGTGCCAGCAGCTCGGACCGGGGGGGCTCCTATAATTCACCCCTCCACTTT.